This entry describes one TCR beta chain. No antigen is known for it. This sample is drawn from a study of identical twins. Study-wide points: Among out-of-frame alpha sequences shared by twins, low generation probability occurred in excess.

The CDR3 is 13 amino acids. Germline V gene sequence: CDR1 SGHAT, CDR2 FQNNGV. Trimming took off 4 bases at V and 6 bases at J, with 11 bases between the two ends. TCRdb re-analysed the 5' RACE reads in MiXCR, keeping a single row per CDR3 protein. The sample lists 450,000 or so distinct CDR3 sequences, 12% to 15% occurring once. This sample also belongs to another study, concerning yellow fever vaccine responses in identical twins.

Sample: CD4+ T cells sorted from blood. The TCR comes from a woman aged 18-30 years in good health. V is TRBV11-2 and J is TRBJ2-3; no reliable D call. CDR3 nucleotide sequence: TGTGCCAGCAGCTCGCGGTTTAAGGATACGCAGTATTTT. Amino acid sequence: CASSSRFKDTQYF.